This T cell receptor (beta chain) was retrieved from a study of lymphopenia after photon versus proton radiotherapy. Remarks on this clone: The antigen is not known.

Study-wide results and limits: A bigger post-nadir fall in TCR diversity correlated inversely with survival time in deceased patients. Post-nadir diversity loss with photons came from oligoclonal expansion, particularly CD8+ Temra cells.

Germline assignment: CDR1 ENHRY and CDR2 SYGVKD. The CDR3 has 14 amino acids. V shed 2 bases and J shed 4 bases, with 10 bases lying between them. Profiled with immunoSEQ multiplex PCR; TCRdb holds only in-frame clones, not every one. In the table there are 20,000 to 25,000 clones, roughly 91% of which are singletons. V gene TRBV10-3 combines with J gene TRBJ2-3; D ambiguous. This sequence originates from a woman aged 65 to 85 with pancreatic cancer. Some clones in this sample may be carry-over from other donors' samples. The material sequenced was peripheral blood, taken from a patient treated with proton-based radiotherapy. CDR3 nucleotide sequence: TGTGCCATCAGTGAGCCTCGATTGGCAGATACGCAGTATTTT. Translation: CAISEPRLADTQYF.